Below are 6 T cell receptor beta chains sequenced from a single sample in a study of T cell repertoires in cytomegalovirus infection (dated by TCRdb to between 2017 and 2020). Instrument used: Illumina HiSeq 1500. Using fastp trimming at Q25 and MiXCR clonotype assembly, TCRdb reanalyzed the public sequencing data and kept in-frame beta chains. Rows with one shared CDR3 protein collapse into an entry with the most common genes and DNA. The sample table contains under 250,000 distinct CDR3 sequences; only one count was recorded for 12% of them. The ten biggest clones cover 1.6% of the sample. Source material: PBMCs. The receptors stem from a human donor in good health (CMV status not recorded). Some clones in this sample may be carry-over from other donors' samples.

This clonotype was counted a few times. The chain uses TRBV29-1 and TRBJ1-5; D perhaps matches TRBD1 (5 bases). V lost 3 bases and J 2 bases, leaving 8 bases between the germline ends. The CDR3 runs to 13 residues. Per germline, CDR1 SQVTM and CDR2 ANQGSEA. The CDR3: CSVEVGGNQPQHF. In DNA, the CDR3 is TGCAGCGTTGAGGTGGGGGGCAATCAGCCCCAGCATTTT.

The sample holds many counts of this clonotype. The chain couples TRBV7-2 to TRBJ2-7, with 7 nucleotides matching TRBD1. The CDR3 sequence is 16 residues long. V shed 5 bases, J shed 1 base, and the junction held 11 bases outside the gene matches. The germline CDR1 and CDR2 sequences are SGHTA and FQGNSA. In nucleotides, the CDR3 is TGTGCCAGCAGCGGGGCCCAACAGGGGCAATCCTACGAGCAGTACTTC. Amino acid sequence: CASSGAQQGQSYEQYF. The whole variable domain, remainder taken from reference TRBV7-2 and TRBJ2-7, is GAGVSQSPSNKVTEKGKDVELRCDPISGHTALYWYRQSLGQGLEFLIYFQGNSAPDKSGLPSDRFSAERTGGSVSTLTIQRTQQEDSAVYLCASSGAQQGQSYEQYFGPGTRLTVT.

The rearrangement joins TRBV20-1 to TRBJ2-1; D perhaps matches TRBD2 (5 bases). CDR1 and CDR2 from the germline V gene are DFQATT and SNEGSKA (reference sequence). The CDR3 contains 16 residues. Trimming stripped 4 bases from V and 4 bases from J, with 20 bases between. The CDR3 bases are TGCAGTGCTACCCGCACCACCCTGGAGGTTTACAATGAGCAGTTCTTC. Its protein is CSATRTTLEVYNEQFF.

This clonotype has ten or more counts. This CDR3 reads CASSLPIGGELFF. CDR3 DNA sequence: TGTGCCAGCAGCCTTCCGATAGGAGGGGAGCTGTTTTTT. The chain carries TRBV7-2 and TRBJ2-2; D is ambiguous. Trimming pared 5 bases from V and 8 bases from J, leaving 12 bases between. Looked up from germline, CDR1 is SGHTA and CDR2 is FQGNSA. This CDR3 is built from 13 residues.

This clonotype was found many times. The chain employs TRBV7-2 and TRBJ1-1; TRBD1 matches 7 bases. The CDR3 covers 13 residues. J was trimmed by 5 bases and V by 4 bases; bases with no gene match: 4. Germline V CDR1 and CDR2: SGHTA, FQGNSA. CDR3 amino acids: CASSSQTGTEAFF. In nucleotides, the CDR3 is TGTGCCAGCAGCTCCCAGACAGGGACTGAAGCTTTCTTT.

This clonotype was seen many times. The CDR3 loop reads CSGGRTDTQYF. The CDR3 DNA reads as TGCAGTGGCGGGAGGACAGATACGCAGTATTTT. V and J are TRBV20-1 and TRBJ2-3, with TRBD2 matching 8 bases. Losses at the gene ends were 7 bases for V and 3 bases for J; bases not matched to a gene: 0. Germline CDR1 and CDR2: DFQATT and SNEGSKA (reference sequence). The CDR3 consists of 11 residues.